The following is a T cell receptor (beta chain) sequence with its context. The sample belongs to a study of pediatric ulcerative colitis. Sequencing depth was up to 500,000 reads per sample. Sequencing used immunoSEQ multiplex PCR; TCRdb keeps in-frame clones, though not all of them. The sample contains fewer than 40,000 clones, roughly 86% of which appear only once. The receptor was derived from a boy younger than 18 with severe ulcerative colitis. The sample comprised blood.

The CDR3 sequence: CASSLYVGPSGFEQYF. CDR3 nucleotides: TGTGCCAGCAGCTTGTATGTGGGGCCGTCCGGTTTCGAGCAGTACTTC. The V and J genes are TRBV5-4 and TRBJ2-7, with D tentatively TRBD1 (5 bases). CDR1 is SGHNT and CDR2 is YYREEE in the germline V gene (reference sequence). The CDR3 contains 16 residues. The V gene lost 1 base and the J gene lost 6 bases, with 20 bases spanning the gap.